This TCR beta chain comes out of a study of human T cells and chemical hapten exposure (dated by TCRdb to the early 2020s). Turning to the overall study: For sensitization, 2% DPC in acetone was applied to an approximately 2 cm by approximately 2 cm area of upper inner arm skin. Weekly therapeutic DPC doses were additionally applied to the scalp of patients throughout the approximately 24-week study period. Patch testing on the upper back used Finn chambers containing 0.01% DPC, with scoring done after 6 days according to International Contact Dermatitis Research Group standards. Alopecia areata with under or over 50% scalp involvement, alopecia totalis and alopecia universalis were represented in the patient cohort, which was mostly female. Libraries were pooled for sequencing, and variation in per-sample TCR yields was attributed mainly to small differences in library volumes within the pool. In alopecia patients, the study followed how the peripheral blood TCR repertoire changed in vivo over primary and secondary sensitization to diphenylcyclopropenone (DPC), a hapten. Patient blood was sampled pre-sensitization (week 0) and at 2, 6 and about 24 weeks after DPC sensitization. About 29 alopecia patients gave blood for TCR sequencing at one to four time points (pre-sensitization, 2, 6 and 24 weeks).

From cysteine to phenylalanine, the CDR3 is 12 amino acids long. Only the CDR3 portion is preserved as DNA: 36 bases, with reading frame beginning at the first base. V and J lose 4 bases and 3 bases, and a span of 5 bases separates them. This clonotype showed up just a few times. This receptor's antigen is unknown. Base qualities were left out, and no much larger clone turns up one base away. Library prep was done by RACE. Instrument used: NextSeq 500. Library preparation attached unique molecular identifiers to individual cDNA molecules for quantitative, reproducible TCR counting. For every blood RNA sample, sequencing covered both the TCR alpha and TCR beta chains. As for the authors' bioinformatics: Samples had a median of roughly 87,000 TCRs, with a range from about 23,224 to 700,000. The Decombinator software suite was used to annotate the V, J and CDR3 of the TCR reads. For PS versus PT1 abundance plots, all samples were subsampled to the same number of TCRs (28,000). Expanded TCRs were defined as absent before sensitization and observed at least eight times at the 2-week time point. The public sequencing data were trimmed at Q25 with fastp and processed into clonotypes with MiXCR by TCRdb, which kept only in-frame beta chains. Identical CDR3 protein sequences are pooled into one entry, listed with their most common genes and DNA. These V and J calls rely on TCRdb rather than the paper's analysis. Here the sample has tens of thousands of distinct CDR3 sequences; about 9% occur a single time. The ten largest clones take up 3% to 4.5% of the sample.

The full study reports these points: Repeated subsampling changed both the strength of the expansion versus patch-test correlation and the threshold at which that correlation became significant. Patch test score was positively correlated with the number of PT1 expanded TCRs, with significance at thresholds 8, 16 and 32 but not at 4. The number of TCRs above 1 in 1000 frequency did not change with DPC sensitization; there was no evidence of global repertoire structure alterations. Alopecia, a presumed autoimmune disease, was present in all patients, so the immune response of the patients might differ from that of healthy individuals. Compared with pre-sensitization or healthy control sets, expanded TCRs formed significantly more large CDR3 similarity clusters, which is consistent with antigen-driven responses.

According to the study, the label for this sample's time point signals: patch test 2, 6 weeks after DPC sensitization. What the treatment or condition label conveys for this sample: therapeutic diphenylcyclopropenone sensitization with weekly scalp DPC. At each patch-test visit, blood was drawn before the patch test was applied. Patients were eligible if aged 18 to 70, diagnosed with alopecia and judged suitable for DPC therapy, and pregnant patients were excluded. Total RNA was extracted from unfractionated whole blood that had been collected in Tempus Blood RNA tubes. Source: whole blood, taken in connection with sensitization to the hapten diphenylcyclopropenone (DPC). The TCR originated in a woman in her fifties or sixties with alopecia areata. Some clones in this sample may be carry-over from other donors' samples. This sequence uses TRBV12-3 or TRBV12-4 and TRBJ2-3, with the identity of the D gene unclear. The CDR3 amino acid sequence is: CASSSPTDTQYF. The DNA reads TGTGCCAGCAGTTCCCCAACAGATACGCAGTATTTT.